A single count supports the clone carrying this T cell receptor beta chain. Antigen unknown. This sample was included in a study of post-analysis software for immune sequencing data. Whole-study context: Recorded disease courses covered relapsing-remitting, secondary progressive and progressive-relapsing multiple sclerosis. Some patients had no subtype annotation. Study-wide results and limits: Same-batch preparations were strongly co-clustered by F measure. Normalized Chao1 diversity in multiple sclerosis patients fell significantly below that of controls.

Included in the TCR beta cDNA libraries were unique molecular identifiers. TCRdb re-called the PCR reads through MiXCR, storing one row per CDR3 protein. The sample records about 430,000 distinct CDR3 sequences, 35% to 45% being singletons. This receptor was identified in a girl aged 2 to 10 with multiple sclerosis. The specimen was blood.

CDR3 in amino acids: CATSATRTGDKNIQYF. CDR3 nucleotide sequence: TGTGCCACCAGCGCTACCCGGACAGGGGACAAAAACATTCAGTACTTC. The chain carries TRBV15 and TRBJ2-4; TRBD1 matches at 9 bases. The germline CDR1 and CDR2 sequences are LNHNV and YYDKDF (reference sequence). This CDR3 contains 16 residues. The J segment lost 3 bases and the V segment lost 5 bases, leaving 8 bases of the junction unmatched.